This T cell receptor beta chain was found in a study of blood T cells in healthy people across ages. Overall study context: Per two T cells, about one barcoded beta molecule was captured through template switching. Study outcomes and limitations: A roughly linear fall in TCR beta diversity per million T cells was seen with increasing age.

This clonotype was seen a few times. Its antigen is not identified. They isolated at least 6 million PBMCs from each sample. Germline lookup yields CDR1 KGHSH and CDR2 LQKENI. Germline trimming cut 3 bases from V and 5 bases from J; bases unmatched to any gene: 10. This CDR3 region has 16 residues. The use of a sample-barcoded 5' primer and a J-beta primer mix characterized a second PCR of 7 to 11 cycles. In TCRdb, the 5' RACE reads were re-called with MiXCR into one record per CDR3 protein. The sample contains 600,000 to 800,000 distinct CDR3 sequences, over 40% of which appear only once. The genes are TRBV18 and TRBJ2-1, with 7 bases that match TRBD2. The TCR sequence derives from a woman older than 75 in good health. Sequenced sample: blood. CDR3 nucleotide sequence: TGTGCCAGCTCACCTTCTTCGGGGGGTAGTCACAATGAGCAGTTCTTC. This gives the protein CASSPSSGGSHNEQFF.